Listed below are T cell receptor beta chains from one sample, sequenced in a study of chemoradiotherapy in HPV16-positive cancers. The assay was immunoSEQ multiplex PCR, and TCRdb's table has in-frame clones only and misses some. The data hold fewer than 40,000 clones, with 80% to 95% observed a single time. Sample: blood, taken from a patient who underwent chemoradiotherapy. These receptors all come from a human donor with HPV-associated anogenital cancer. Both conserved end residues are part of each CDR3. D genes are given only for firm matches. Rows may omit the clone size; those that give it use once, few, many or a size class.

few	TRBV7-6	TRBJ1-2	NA	CARPAGDDNYGYTF	TGTGCCAGACCTGCGGGGGACGACAACTATGGCTACACCTTC
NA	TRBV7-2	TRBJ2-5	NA	CASHSRWGSRETQYF	TGTGCCAGCCACTCCCGGTGGGGGTCGCGGGAGACCCAGTACTTC
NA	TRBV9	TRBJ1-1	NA	CASSVQSGGSENTEAFF	TGTGCCAGCAGCGTACAGTCCGGGGGCAGTGAGAACACTGAAGCTTTCTTT
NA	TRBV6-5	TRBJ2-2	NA	CASSFNTGELFF	TGTGCCAGCAGTTTCAACACCGGGGAGCTGTTTTTT
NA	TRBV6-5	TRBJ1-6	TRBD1	CASSYSGTGAPLHF	TGTGCCAGCAGTTACTCGGGGACAGGCGCACCCCTCCACTTT
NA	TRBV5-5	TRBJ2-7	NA	CASSLGPGVRYEQYF	TGTGCCAGCAGCTTAGGTCCGGGGGTTCGGTACGAGCAGTACTTC
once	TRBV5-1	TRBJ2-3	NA	CASSLALSASTDTQYF	TGCGCCAGCAGCTTGGCGCTTAGCGCAAGCACAGATACGCAGTATTTT
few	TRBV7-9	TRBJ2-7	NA	CASSRDYYEQYF	TGTGCCAGCAGCCGAGACTACTACGAGCAGTACTTC
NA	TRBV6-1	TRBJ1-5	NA	CAATRDYNQPQHF	TGTGCCGCTACCCGGGACTACAATCAGCCCCAGCATTTT
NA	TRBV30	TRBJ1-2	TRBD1	CAWSSSGTGYGYTF	TGTGCCTGGAGCTCCTCAGGGACAGGCTATGGCTACACCTTC
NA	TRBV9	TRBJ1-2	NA	CASSVTPLYGYTF	TGTGCCAGCAGCGTAACACCGCTCTATGGCTACACCTTC
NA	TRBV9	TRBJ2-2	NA	CASSLPRGELFF	TGTGCCAGCAGCCTCCCGAGAGGGGAGCTGTTTTTT
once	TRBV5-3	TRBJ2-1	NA	CARSGDVSLYEQFF	TGTGCCAGAAGCGGGGACGTGAGCCTTTATGAGCAGTTCTTC
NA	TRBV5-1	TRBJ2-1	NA	CATRKSSYNEQFF	TGCGCCACCCGAAAAAGCTCCTACAATGAGCAGTTCTTC
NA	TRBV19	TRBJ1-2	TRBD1	CASSQGADYGYTF	TGTGCCAGTAGTCAGGGGGCGGACTATGGCTACACCTTC
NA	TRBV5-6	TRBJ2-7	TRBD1	CASSLTGEVIVYEQYF	TGTGCCAGCAGCTTAACAGGGGAAGTTATCGTCTACGAGCAGTACTTC
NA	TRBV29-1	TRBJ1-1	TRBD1	CSVESHRGKGDAFF	TGCAGCGTTGAATCGCACAGGGGGAAAGGTGATGCTTTCTTT
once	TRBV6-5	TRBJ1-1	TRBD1	CASRLGTGAAEAFF	TGTGCCAGCAGGCTCGGGACAGGGGCCGCTGAAGCTTTCTTT
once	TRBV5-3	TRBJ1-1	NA	CARSFILAERKGTGAFF	TGTGCCAGAAGCTTTATCCTCGCGGAGAGGAAAGGGACGGGAGCTTTCTTT
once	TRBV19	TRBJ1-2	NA	CASSIWAGTNYGYTF	TGTGCCAGTAGTATATGGGCAGGGACTAACTATGGCTACACCTTC
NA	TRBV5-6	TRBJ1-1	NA	CASSFGAGLNTEAFF	TGTGCCAGCAGCTTTGGGGCAGGGTTGAACACTGAAGCTTTCTTT
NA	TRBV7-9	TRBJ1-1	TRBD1	CASRGGTDTEAFF	TGTGCCAGCAGGGGGGGGACAGACACTGAAGCTTTCTTT
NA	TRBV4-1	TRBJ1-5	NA	CASSPRGGQEKNQPQHF	TGCGCCAGCAGCCCGCGGGGAGGGCAGGAAAAAAATCAGCCCCAGCATTTT
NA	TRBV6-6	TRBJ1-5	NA	CASTTGSWQPQHF	TGTGCCAGCACCACCGGGTCATGGCAGCCCCAGCATTTT
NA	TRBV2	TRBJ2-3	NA	CASRAERTDTQYF	TGTGCCAGCAGGGCGGAGCGCACAGATACGCAGTATTTT
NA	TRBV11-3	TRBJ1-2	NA	CASSLDSSVYYGYTF	TGTGCCAGCAGCTTAGATTCATCAGTTTACTATGGCTACACCTTC
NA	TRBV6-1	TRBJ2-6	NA	CASSWGRDGANVLTF	TGTGCCAGCAGCTGGGGGCGCGATGGGGCCAACGTCCTGACTTTC
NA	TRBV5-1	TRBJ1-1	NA	CASSLIPRNTEAFF	TGCGCCAGCAGCTTAATACCGAGAAACACTGAAGCTTTCTTT
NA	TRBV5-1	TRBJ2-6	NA	CASSFAPTSVSSSGANVLTF	TGCGCCAGCAGCTTTGCCCCCACCTCAGTCTCGAGCTCTGGGGCCAACGTCCTGACTTTC
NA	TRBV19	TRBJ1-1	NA	CASSTGYATEAFF	TGTGCCAGTAGTACGGGATATGCTACTGAAGCTTTCTTT
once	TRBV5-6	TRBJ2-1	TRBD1	CASSPGGYEQFF	TGTGCCAGCAGCCCAGGGGGTTATGAGCAGTTCTTC
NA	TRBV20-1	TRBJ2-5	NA	CSASQGETQYF	TGCAGTGCTAGCCAGGGAGAGACCCAGTACTTC
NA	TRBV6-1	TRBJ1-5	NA	CASSERTPSNQPQHF	TGTGCCAGCAGTGAGAGGACACCTAGCAATCAGCCCCAGCATTTT
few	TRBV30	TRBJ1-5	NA	CAWSGGNQPQHF	TGTGCCTGGAGTGGGGGGAATCAGCCCCAGCATTTT
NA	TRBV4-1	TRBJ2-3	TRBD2	CASSQVIRGGATTDTQYF	TGCGCCAGCAGCCAGGTGATTCGCGGGGGGGCCACTACAGATACGCAGTATTTT
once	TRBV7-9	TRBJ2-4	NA	CASSLAGALAKNIQYF	TGTGCCAGCAGCTTAGCGGGGGCGCTAGCCAAAAACATTCAGTACTTC
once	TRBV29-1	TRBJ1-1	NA	CSVEIQGNTEAFF	TGCAGCGTTGAGATACAGGGGAACACTGAAGCTTTCTTT
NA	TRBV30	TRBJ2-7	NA	CAWSPGGYEQYF	TGTGCCTGGAGTCCCGGGGGCTACGAGCAGTACTTC
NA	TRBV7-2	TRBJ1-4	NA	CASSLTWFNEKLFF	TGTGCCAGCAGCTTGACTTGGTTTAATGAAAAACTGTTTTTT
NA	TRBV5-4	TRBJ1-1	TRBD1	CASSWGTGAGTEAFF	TGTGCCAGCAGCTGGGGGACAGGGGCCGGCACTGAAGCTTTCTTT
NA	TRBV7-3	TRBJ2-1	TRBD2	CASSLRTSGGYNEQFF	TGTGCCAGCAGCTTGCGGACTAGCGGGGGGTACAATGAGCAGTTCTTC
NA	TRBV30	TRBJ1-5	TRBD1	CAWSVGRGYSNQPQHF	TGTGCCTGGAGTGTAGGCAGGGGGTATAGCAATCAGCCCCAGCATTTT
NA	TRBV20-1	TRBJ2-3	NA	CSAQVHTQYF	TGCAGTGCCCAGGTTCATACGCAGTATTTT
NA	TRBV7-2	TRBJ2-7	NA	CASSLGGVGTGLYEQYF	TGTGCCAGCAGCTTGGGGGGGGTAGGGACAGGTCTCTACGAGCAGTACTTC
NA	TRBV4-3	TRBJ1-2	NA	CASSQEELAGLANYGYTF	TGCGCCAGCAGCCAAGAGGAATTGGCAGGGCTTGCCAACTATGGCTACACCTTC
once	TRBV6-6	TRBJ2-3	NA	CASSNGLSNTPDTQYF	TGTGCCAGCAGCAATGGACTCTCTAATACCCCAGATACGCAGTATTTT
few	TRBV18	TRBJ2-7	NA	CASSVTGYFGEQYF	TGTGCCAGCTCGGTTACAGGGTATTTCGGCGAGCAGTACTTC
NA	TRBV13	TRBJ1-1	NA	CASSLGMGRAFF	TGTGCCAGCAGCTTAGGAATGGGGCGTGCTTTCTTT